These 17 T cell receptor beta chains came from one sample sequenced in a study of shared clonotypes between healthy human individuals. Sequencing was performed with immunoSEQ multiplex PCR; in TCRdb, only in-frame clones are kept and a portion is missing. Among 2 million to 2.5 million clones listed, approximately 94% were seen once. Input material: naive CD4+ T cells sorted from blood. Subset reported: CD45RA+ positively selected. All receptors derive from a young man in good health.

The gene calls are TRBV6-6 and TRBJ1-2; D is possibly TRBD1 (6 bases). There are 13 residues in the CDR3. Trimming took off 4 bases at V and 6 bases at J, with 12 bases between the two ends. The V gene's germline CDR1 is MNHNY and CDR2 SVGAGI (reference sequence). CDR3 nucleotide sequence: TGTGCCAGCAGTTCCGGACAGAGCAATGGCTACACCTTC. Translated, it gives CASSSGQSNGYTF.

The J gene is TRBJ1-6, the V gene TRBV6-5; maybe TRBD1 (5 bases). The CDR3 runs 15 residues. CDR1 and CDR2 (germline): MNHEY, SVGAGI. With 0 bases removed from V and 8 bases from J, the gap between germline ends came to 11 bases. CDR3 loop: CASSYSSREDSPLHF. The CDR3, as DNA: TGTGCCAGCAGTTACTCGTCCAGGGAGGATTCACCCCTCCACTTT.

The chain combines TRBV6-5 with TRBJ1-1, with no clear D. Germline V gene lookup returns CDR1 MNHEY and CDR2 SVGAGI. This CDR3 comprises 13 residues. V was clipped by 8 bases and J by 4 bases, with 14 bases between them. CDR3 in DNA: TGTGCCAGCCGGGCAGCCACGGGCACTGAAGCTTTCTTT. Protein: CASRAATGTEAFF.

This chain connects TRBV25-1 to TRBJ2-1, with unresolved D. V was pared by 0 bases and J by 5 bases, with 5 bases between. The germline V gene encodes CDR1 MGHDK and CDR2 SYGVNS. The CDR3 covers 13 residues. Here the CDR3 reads CASSEYRDNEQFF. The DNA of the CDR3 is TGTGCCAGCAGTGAATACCGGGACAATGAGCAGTTCTTC.

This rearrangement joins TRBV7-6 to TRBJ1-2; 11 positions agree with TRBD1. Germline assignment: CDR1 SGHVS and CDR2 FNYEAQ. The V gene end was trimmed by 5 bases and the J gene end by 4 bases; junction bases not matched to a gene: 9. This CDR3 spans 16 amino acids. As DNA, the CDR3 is TGTGCCAGCAGCCCTACCAAGGACAGGGGGCTCTATGGCTACACCTTC. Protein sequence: CASSPTKDRGLYGYTF.

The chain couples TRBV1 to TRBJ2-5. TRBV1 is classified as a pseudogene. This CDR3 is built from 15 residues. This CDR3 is CTSPPGTLFQETQYF. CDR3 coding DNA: TGCACCAGCCCCCCAGGGACGTTATTCCAAGAGACCCAGTACTTC.

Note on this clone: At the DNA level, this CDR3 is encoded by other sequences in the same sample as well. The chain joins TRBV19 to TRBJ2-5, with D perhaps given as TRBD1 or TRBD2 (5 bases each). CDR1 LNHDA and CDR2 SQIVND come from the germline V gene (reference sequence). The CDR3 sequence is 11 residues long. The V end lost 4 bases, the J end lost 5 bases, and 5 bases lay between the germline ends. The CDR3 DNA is TGTGCCAGTAGTAGGGGGGAGACCCAGTACTTC. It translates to CASSRGETQYF.

CDR3 residues: CASSTSGVGQPQHF. In DNA form, the CDR3 reads TGTGCCAGTAGTACCTCAGGGGTGGGTCAGCCCCAGCATTTT. The chain employs TRBV19 and TRBJ1-5, with D maybe TRBD1 (6 bases). V was trimmed by 4 bases and J by 6 bases, leaving 13 bases between them. The CDR3 length is 14 residues. CDR1 is LNHDA and CDR2 is SQIVND in the germline V gene (reference sequence).

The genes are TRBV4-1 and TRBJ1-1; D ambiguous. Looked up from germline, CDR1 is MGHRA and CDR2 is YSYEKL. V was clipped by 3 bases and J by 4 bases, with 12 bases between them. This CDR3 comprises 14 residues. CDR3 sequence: CASSHREEGTEAFF. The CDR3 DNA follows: TGCGCCAGCAGCCACCGCGAGGAGGGCACTGAAGCTTTCTTT.

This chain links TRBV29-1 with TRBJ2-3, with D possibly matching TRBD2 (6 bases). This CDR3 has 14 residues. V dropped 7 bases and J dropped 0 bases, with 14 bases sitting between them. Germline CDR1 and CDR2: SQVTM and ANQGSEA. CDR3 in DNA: TGCAGCGCCGAAGGAGGGGCTAGCACAGATACGCAGTATTTT. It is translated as CSAEGGASTDTQYF.

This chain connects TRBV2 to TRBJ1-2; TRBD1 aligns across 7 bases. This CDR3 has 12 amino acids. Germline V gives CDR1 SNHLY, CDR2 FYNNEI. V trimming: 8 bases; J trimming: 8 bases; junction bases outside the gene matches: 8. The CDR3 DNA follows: TGTGCCAGCGCGACAGGGCCCGAGGGCTACACCTTC. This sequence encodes CASATGPEGYTF.

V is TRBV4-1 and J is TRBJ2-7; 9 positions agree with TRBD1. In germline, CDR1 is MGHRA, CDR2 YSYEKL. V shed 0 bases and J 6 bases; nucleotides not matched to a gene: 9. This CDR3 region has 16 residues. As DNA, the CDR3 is TGCGCCAGCAGCCAAGACTCCGGCAAACAGGGGGCCGAGCAGTACTTC. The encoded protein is CASSQDSGKQGAEQYF.

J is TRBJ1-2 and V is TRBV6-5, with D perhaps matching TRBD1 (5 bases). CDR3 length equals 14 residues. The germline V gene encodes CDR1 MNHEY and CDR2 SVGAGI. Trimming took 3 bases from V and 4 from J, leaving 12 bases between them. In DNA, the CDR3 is TGTGCCAGCAGTTATTCGACAGCCTTCTATGGCTACACCTTC. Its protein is CASSYSTAFYGYTF.

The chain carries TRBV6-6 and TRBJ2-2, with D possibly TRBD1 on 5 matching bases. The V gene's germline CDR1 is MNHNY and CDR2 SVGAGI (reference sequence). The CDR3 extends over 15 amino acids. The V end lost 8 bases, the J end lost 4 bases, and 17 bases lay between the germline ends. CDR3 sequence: CASRKSDRGTGELFF. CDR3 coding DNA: TGTGCCAGCCGTAAGAGTGACAGAGGCACCGGGGAGCTGTTTTTT.

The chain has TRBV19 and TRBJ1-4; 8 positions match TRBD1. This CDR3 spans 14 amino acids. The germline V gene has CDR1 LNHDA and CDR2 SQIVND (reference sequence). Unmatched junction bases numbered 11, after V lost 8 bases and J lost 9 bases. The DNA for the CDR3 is TGTGCCAGTGGTACTCAGGGGGCGCTTAAAAAACTGTTTTTT. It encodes CASGTQGALKKLFF.

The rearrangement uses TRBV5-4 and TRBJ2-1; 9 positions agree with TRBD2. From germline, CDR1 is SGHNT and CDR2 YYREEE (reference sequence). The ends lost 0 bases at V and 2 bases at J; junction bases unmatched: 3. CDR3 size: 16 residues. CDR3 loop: CASSLAGLAPYNEQFF. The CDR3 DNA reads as TGTGCCAGCAGCTTGGCCGGACTAGCGCCCTACAATGAGCAGTTCTTC.

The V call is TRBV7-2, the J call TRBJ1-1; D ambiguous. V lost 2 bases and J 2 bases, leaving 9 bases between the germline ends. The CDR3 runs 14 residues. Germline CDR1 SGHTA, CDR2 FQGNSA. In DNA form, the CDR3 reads TGTGCCAGCAGCTTATGGGGAACTAACACTGAAGCTTTCTTT. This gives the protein CASSLWGTNTEAFF.